Included here is one T cell receptor (beta chain) sequence, with context. The data belong to a study of blood T cell repertoires in COVID-19. Looking at the study overall: Whether acute or convalescent, the COVID-19 samples came from the United States, Italy and Spain.

Measured with immunoSEQ multiplex PCR; TCRdb has only the in-frame clones, and not every one. The repertoire holds 130,000 to 150,000 clones, with 85% to 90% as singletons. The participants were between roughly 18 and 100 years old and came from under 25 US areas. Participants' reported clinical history set cohort assignment. The germline V gene has CDR1 SGHRS and CDR2 YFSETQ. This CDR3 region has 15 residues. V lost 5 bases to trimming and J lost 3 bases; unmatched junction nucleotides: 10. Sequences were obtained from PBMCs or T cells enriched from blood (not recorded which). The source is a woman aged 25 to 39 with acute COVID-19. This chain joins TRBV5-1 and TRBJ1-1; 7 bases are a match to TRBD1. The CDR3 coding sequence is TGCGCCAGCAGTGAGTTAGGGGGCCTGGACACTGAAGCTTTCTTT. Translation: CASSELGGLDTEAFF.